This T cell receptor (beta chain) stems from a study of T cells in Graves' hyperthyroidism and ophthalmopathy. The CDR3 sequence is 18 residues long. Per the germline V gene, CDR1 is SGHNT and CDR2 is YENEEA. V lost 0 bases and J lost 1; bases outside the gene matches: 9. Amplified TCR beta CDR3 regions came from RNA transcripts. When the TCR CDR3 underwent first-round RT-PCR, the HTBI primer set was used. MiXCR was run by TCRdb on the multiplex PCR reads, yielding one entry per CDR3 protein. The sample holds under 800,000 distinct CDR3 sequences; approximately 15% are singletons and the top ten take roughly 10%. This clonotype was seen more than once but under ten times.

The source material was blood. The chain couples TRBV11-3 to TRBJ2-1; 7 bases are a match to TRBD2. This TCR came from a woman aged 18-29 years with Graves' hyperthyroidism. The CDR3 spells CASSLDPEAGWSYNEQFF. The CDR3 bases are TGTGCCAGCAGCTTAGATCCTGAAGCGGGATGGTCCTACAATGAGCAGTTCTTC.